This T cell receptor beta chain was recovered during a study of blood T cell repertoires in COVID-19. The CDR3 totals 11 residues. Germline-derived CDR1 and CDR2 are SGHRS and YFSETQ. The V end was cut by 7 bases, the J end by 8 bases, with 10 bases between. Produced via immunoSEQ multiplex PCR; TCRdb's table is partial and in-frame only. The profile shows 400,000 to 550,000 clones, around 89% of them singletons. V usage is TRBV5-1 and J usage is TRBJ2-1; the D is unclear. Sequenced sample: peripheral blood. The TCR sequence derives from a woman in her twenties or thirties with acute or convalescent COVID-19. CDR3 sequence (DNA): TGCGCCAGCCGGAGCTTGGATGAGCAGTTCTTC. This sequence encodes CASRSLDEQFF.